These 19 T cell receptor beta chains were all obtained from the same sample, sequenced in a study of T-cell memory formation after mild COVID-19. MiXCR was run by TCRdb on the 5' RACE reads, yielding one entry per CDR3 protein. The profile covers fewer than 350,000 distinct CDR3 sequences, with 13% to 15% appearing a single time and around 20% taken by the ten largest. Sequenced input: PBMCs or a T cell subset sorted from them (not recorded which). The receptors originated from a man in his late teens or twenties who had mild COVID-19 (a few samples of this study predate the infection). Cell type and time point are not known.

The V gene is TRBV30, the J gene TRBJ2-1, with 11 positions matching TRBD2. The germline CDR1 and CDR2 sequences are GTSNPN and SVGIG (reference sequence). V lost 4 bases, J lost 1 base, and 6 bases stayed unmatched. CDR3 size: 16 residues. In DNA form, the CDR3 reads TGTGCCTGGACAACTAGCGGGGGATCGTCCTACAATGAGCAGTTCTTC. Residues: CAWTTSGGSSYNEQFF.

This clonotype has a handful of counts. The rearrangement links TRBV4-3 to TRBJ2-1; D ambiguous. The CDR3 loop spans 17 amino acids. Germline values: CDR1 LGHNA, CDR2 YSLEER. With 0 bases removed from V and 0 bases from J, the gap between germline ends came to 12 bases. The CDR3 DNA is TGCGCCAGCAGCCAAGATATAGACTTTAGCTCCTACAATGAGCAGTTCTTC. As protein: CASSQDIDFSSYNEQFF.

The chain has TRBV12-3 or TRBV12-4 and TRBJ2-7; 8 bases are shared with TRBD1. V was pared by 1 base and J by 6 bases, with 5 bases of the junction left unmatched. The CDR3 spans 14 residues. DNA of the CDR3: TGTGCCAGCAGTTTAGGGGACAGGTTGCGCGAGCAGTACGTC. Protein sequence: CASSLGDRLREQYV.

The chain is built from TRBV7-2 and TRBJ2-5, with 7 positions matching TRBD2. CDR1 and CDR2 from the germline V gene are SGHTA and FQGNSA. The CDR3 has 14 residues. V shed 0 bases, J shed 9 bases, and the junction held 7 bases outside the gene matches. The CDR3 DNA follows: TGTGCCAGCAGCTTAGCGATTTGGGGGGGGGCCCAGTACTTC. Protein: CASSLAIWGGAQYF.

This clonotype was seen ten or more times. This chain connects TRBV25-1 to TRBJ2-3; possible D gene TRBD2, 6 bases. V was trimmed by 4 bases and J by 6 bases, leaving 23 bases between them. CDR3 length: 17 residues. CDR1 and CDR2 from the germline V gene are MGHDK and SYGVNS. As DNA, the CDR3 is TGTGCCAGCAGTGCTTTGGCAGGGAGGTATGTTTTGGATACGCAGTATTTT. Encoded protein: CASSALAGRYVLDTQYF.

In its sample, this clonotype was seen a few times. The V and J genes are TRBV6-5 and TRBJ2-1; TRBD2 aligns across 9 bases. V trimming: 5 bases; J trimming: 6 bases; junction bases outside the gene matches: 8. The CDR3 consists of 15 residues. The germline V gene encodes CDR1 MNHEY and CDR2 SVGAGI. For the CDR3, the DNA is TGTGCCAGCAGTCCCAGCGGGGGGAGACGCAATGAGCAGTTCTTC. Amino acid sequence: CASSPSGGRRNEQFF.

This clonotype showed up just a few times. The genes are TRBV7-2 and TRBJ1-5, with D unclear. CDR3 length: 14 residues. Trimming left V 2 bases short and J 7 bases short, with 12 bases between. CDR1 and CDR2 (germline): SGHTA, FQGNSA. Here the CDR3 DNA reads TGTGCCAGCAGCTTATACAAGTCGGGACAGCCCCAGCATTTT. Translation: CASSLYKSGQPQHF.

The J gene is TRBJ1-1, the V gene TRBV6-1; no definite D call. From germline, CDR1 is MNHNS and CDR2 SASEGT. The length of the CDR3 is 13 residues. V lost 6 bases to trimming and J lost 1 base, with 9 bases between them. CDR3 sequence: CASSSGWNTEAFF. The CDR3 DNA is TGTGCCAGCAGCAGCGGATGGAACACTGAAGCTTTCTTT.

This clonotype was detected many times. This rearrangement joins TRBV7-2 to TRBJ2-4; 9 bases agree with TRBD1. Trimming removed 5 bases from V and 6 bases from J; junction bases left unmatched: 2. This CDR3 has 13 amino acids. Looked up from germline, CDR1 is SGHTA and CDR2 is FQGNSA. The CDR3 sequence: CASSRQGGNIQYF. Written as DNA, the CDR3 is TGTGCCAGCAGCCGACAGGGGGGAAACATTCAGTACTTC.

The sample holds many counts of this clonotype. The chain has TRBV29-1 and TRBJ1-1; TRBD1 is a possible D gene (5 bases). Germline lookup yields CDR1 SQVTM and CDR2 ANQGSEA. The CDR3 runs to 12 residues. V dropped 3 bases and J dropped 3 bases, with 8 bases sitting between them. CDR3 loop: CSVDRAYTEAFF. As DNA, the CDR3 is TGCAGCGTTGACAGGGCCTACACTGAAGCTTTCTTT.

The chain joins TRBV30 to TRBJ1-2; possible D gene TRBD1, 5 bases. CDR3 length: 12 residues. The germline CDR1 and CDR2 sequences are GTSNPN and SVGIG (reference sequence). V was shortened by 2 bases and J by 8 bases, with 12 bases between the two germline ends. The DNA for the CDR3 is TGTGCCTGGAGTCCCAGGGTCGACGGCTACACCTTC. Its protein product is CAWSPRVDGYTF.

This clonotype showed up just a few times. The chain carries TRBV20-1 and TRBJ2-5, with 7 bases aligning to TRBD2. The CDR3 contains 14 residues. Per the germline V gene, CDR1 is DFQATT and CDR2 is SNEGSKA (reference sequence). V gave up 1 base and J gave up 5 bases; unmatched junction bases: 7. CDR3 sequence (DNA): TGCAGTGCTAGAGGGCCGGGAGGATGGGAGACCCAGTACTTC. Translated: CSARGPGGWETQYF.

This chain uses TRBV4-2 with TRBJ2-3; D may match TRBD1 or TRBD2 (5 bases each). Trimming took off 4 bases at V and 2 bases at J, with 13 bases between the two ends. The V gene's germline CDR1 is LGHNA and CDR2 YNFKEQ. This CDR3 contains 15 residues. CDR3 sequence (DNA): TGTGCCAGCAGCCCCCGGGACGGTTACACAGATACGCAGTATTTT. Translating it yields CASSPRDGYTDTQYF.

This clonotype was observed a few times. The chain employs TRBV5-6 and TRBJ2-2; D unresolved. The CDR3 length is 14 residues. Between the trimmed V and J ends, which lost 1 base and 4 bases, there was a span of 8 bases. Germline CDR1 and CDR2: SGHDT and YYEEEE. The CDR3 region is CASSLYRPTGELFF. As DNA, the CDR3 is TGTGCCAGCAGCTTGTATAGGCCCACCGGGGAGCTGTTTTTT.

The J gene is TRBJ2-2, the V gene TRBV12-3 or TRBV12-4, with 7 bases matching TRBD2. The trim removed 5 bases at V and 4 bases at J, leaving 19 bases unmatched. CDR3 length: 19 residues. The CDR3 bases are TGTGCCAGCAGTCATCCCCCGGGACTATGGGAACCGGGCACCGGGGAGCTGTTTTTT. It codes for CASSHPPGLWEPGTGELFF.

V is TRBV5-1 and J is TRBJ2-7, with D tentatively TRBD1 (5 bases). The CDR3 contains 14 residues. Trimming took 0 bases from V and 5 from J, leaving 12 bases between them. CDR1 SGHRS and CDR2 YFSETQ come from the germline V gene. This CDR3 is CASSLGGVLDEQYV. For the CDR3, the DNA is TGCGCCAGCAGCTTGGGGGGCGTCCTTGACGAGCAGTACGTC.

The chain links TRBV24-1 to TRBJ1-5; D is ambiguous. Trimming removed 9 bases at V and 6 bases at J, with 14 bases between. The CDR3 runs 13 residues. The germline V gene has CDR1 KGHDR and CDR2 SFDVKD. The CDR3 protein is CATYGLNCQPQHF. The DNA of the CDR3 is TGTGCCACCTATGGACTGAATTGTCAGCCCCAGCATTTT.

V is TRBV7-9 and J is TRBJ1-1; D gene unclear. Germline V gene data show CDR1 as SEHNR and CDR2 as FQNEAQ (reference sequence). V was pared by 5 bases and J by 1 base, with 14 bases between. This CDR3 is 15 amino acids long. This chain's CDR3 is CASSPSLAKNTEAFF. The CDR3 DNA reads as TGTGCCAGCAGCCCCTCCTTGGCCAAGAACACTGAAGCTTTCTTT. Full variable domain (missing parts from reference TRBV7-9 and TRBJ1-1): DTGVSQNPRHKITKRGQNVTFRCDPISEHNRLYWYRQTLGQGPEFLTYFQNEAQLEKSRLLSDRFSAERPKGSFSTLEIQRTEQGDSAMYLCASSPSLAKNTEAFFGQGTRLTVV.

This clonotype was observed a few times. The chain combines TRBV2 with TRBJ2-5; 8 bases align to TRBD1. This CDR3 is built from 13 residues. With V trimmed by 6 bases and J by 5 bases, 5 bases remained unmatched. Germline V gives CDR1 SNHLY, CDR2 FYNNEI. This CDR3 reads CASSRDRLETQYF. CDR3 nucleotide sequence: TGTGCCAGCAGCCGGGACAGGCTGGAGACCCAGTACTTC.